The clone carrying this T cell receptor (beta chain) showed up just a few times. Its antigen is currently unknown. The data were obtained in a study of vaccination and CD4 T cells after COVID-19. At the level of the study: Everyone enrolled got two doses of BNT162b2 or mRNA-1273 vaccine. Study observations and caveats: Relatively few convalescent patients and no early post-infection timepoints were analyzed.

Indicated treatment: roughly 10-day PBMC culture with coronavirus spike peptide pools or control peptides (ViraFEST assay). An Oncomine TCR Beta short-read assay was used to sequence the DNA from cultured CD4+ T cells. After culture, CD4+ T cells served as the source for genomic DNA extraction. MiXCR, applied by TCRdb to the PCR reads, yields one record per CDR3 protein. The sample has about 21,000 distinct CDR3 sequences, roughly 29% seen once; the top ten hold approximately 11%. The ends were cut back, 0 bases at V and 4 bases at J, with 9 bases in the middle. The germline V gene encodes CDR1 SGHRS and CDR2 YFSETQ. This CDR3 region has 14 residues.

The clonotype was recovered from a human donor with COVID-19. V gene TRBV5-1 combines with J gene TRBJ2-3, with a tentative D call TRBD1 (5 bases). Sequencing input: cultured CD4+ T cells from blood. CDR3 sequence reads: CASSLGGISDTQYF. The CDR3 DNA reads TGCGCCAGCAGCTTGGGGGGCATATCAGATACGCAGTATTTT.